This TCR beta chain was identified in a study of T cell clonotyping in hematopoietic cell transplantation. As concerns this clone: Antigen: not known.

Findings and caveats of the study: Recipient TCR diversity dropped after transplant; expanded clonotypes rose from day 30 to 180. Few recipient clonotypes overlapped donors; over 95% were de novo at given depth. Higher Inverse Simpson Index values in graft donor and pretransplant recipient predicted broader posttransplant TCR diversity.

Assay used: immunoSEQ multiplex PCR; TCRdb lists only in-frame clones, some missing. The sample consists of around 16,000 clones, about two thirds of them appearing once. This CDR3 is 14 amino acids long. V lost 4 bases to trimming and J lost 3 bases; unmatched junction nucleotides: 5. Germline lookup yields CDR1 MNHNY and CDR2 SVGAGI (reference sequence). The specimen comprised PBMCs, sampled 30 days after allogeneic stem cell transplant. The chain carries TRBV6-6 and TRBJ2-7; 8 bases line up with TRBD1. This clonotype originated in a male patient in his fifties who had an allogeneic stem cell transplant from an unrelated donor, so T cells may come from the graft donor. Some clones in this sample may be carry-over from other donors' samples. Here the CDR3 reads CASSLDRVFYEQYF. CDR3 DNA: TGTGCCAGCAGTTTGGACAGGGTTTTCTACGAGCAGTACTTC.